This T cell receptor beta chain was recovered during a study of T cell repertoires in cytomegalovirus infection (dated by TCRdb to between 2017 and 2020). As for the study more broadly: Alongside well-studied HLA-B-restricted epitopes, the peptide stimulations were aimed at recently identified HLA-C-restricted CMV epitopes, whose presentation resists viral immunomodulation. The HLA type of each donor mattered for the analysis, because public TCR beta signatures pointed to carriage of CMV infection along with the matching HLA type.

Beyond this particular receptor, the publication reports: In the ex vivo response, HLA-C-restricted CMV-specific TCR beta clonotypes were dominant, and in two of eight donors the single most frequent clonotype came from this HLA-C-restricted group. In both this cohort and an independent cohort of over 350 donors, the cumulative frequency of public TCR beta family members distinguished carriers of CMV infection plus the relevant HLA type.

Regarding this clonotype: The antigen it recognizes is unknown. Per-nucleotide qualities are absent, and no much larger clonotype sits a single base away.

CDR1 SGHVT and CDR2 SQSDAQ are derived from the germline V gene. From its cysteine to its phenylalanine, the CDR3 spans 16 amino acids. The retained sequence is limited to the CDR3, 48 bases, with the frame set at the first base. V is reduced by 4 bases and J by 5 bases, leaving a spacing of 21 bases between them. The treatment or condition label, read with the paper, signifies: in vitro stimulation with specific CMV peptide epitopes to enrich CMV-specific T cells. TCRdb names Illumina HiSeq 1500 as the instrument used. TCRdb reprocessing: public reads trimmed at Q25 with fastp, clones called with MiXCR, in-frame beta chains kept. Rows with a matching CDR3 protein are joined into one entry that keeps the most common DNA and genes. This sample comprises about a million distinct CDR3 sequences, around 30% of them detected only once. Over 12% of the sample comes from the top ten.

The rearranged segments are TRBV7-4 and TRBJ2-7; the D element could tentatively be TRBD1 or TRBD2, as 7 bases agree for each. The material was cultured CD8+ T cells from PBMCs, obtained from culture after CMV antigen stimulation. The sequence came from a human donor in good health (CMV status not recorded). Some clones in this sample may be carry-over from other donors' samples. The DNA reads TGTGCCAGCAGCTCACGGGCAGGGGGGGCTTCCCACGAGCAGTACTTC. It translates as CASSSRAGGASHEQYF.